Shown below are 25 T cell receptor beta chains from a single sample sequenced in a study of vaccination effects on CD4 cells after COVID-19. With the ViraFEST assay, the study expanded antigen-specific CD4+ T cells using viral peptide pools, then sequenced them. The culture ran for approximately nine days before CD4+ T cells were isolated. This individual contracted SARS-CoV-2 between March and December 2020, as verified by PCR. These receptors have no known antigen. Method: immunoSEQ multiplex PCR; TCRdb's copy keeps in-frame clones and lacks some. The table shows 20,000 to 30,000 clones, with approximately 69% occurring only once. The specimen was CD4+ T cells from PBMCs cultured with SARS-CoV-2 spike peptides, collected before COVID-19 vaccination. These receptors originate from a human donor who had a prior SARS-CoV-2 infection.

This clone turned up a few times. The genes are TRBV18 and TRBJ2-3; D unclear. The germline V gene encodes CDR1 KGHSH and CDR2 LQKENI. The length of the CDR3 is 14 residues. V was trimmed by 3 bases and J by 5 bases, leaving 12 bases between them. The CDR3 is CASSPKASGDTQYF. CDR3 DNA: TGTGCCAGCTCACCTAAGGCCTCGGGAGATACGCAGTATTTT.

This chain links TRBV9 with TRBJ2-3; D unclear. V lost 2 bases, J lost 0 bases, and 7 bases lay in between. The CDR3 is 14 residues long. Germline V gives CDR1 SGDLS, CDR2 YYNGEE. CDR3 DNA sequence: TGTGCCAGCAGCGTCCTAGTGAGCACAGATACGCAGTATTTT. Protein product: CASSVLVSTDTQYF.

The rearrangement uses TRBV5-5 and TRBJ2-1; 7 nucleotides align to TRBD1. J was trimmed by 2 bases and V by 3 bases; bases with no gene match: 11. Looked up from germline, CDR1 is SGHKS and CDR2 is YYEKEE (reference sequence). This CDR3 contains 17 residues. The CDR3 bases are TGTGCCAGCAGCTCCTCCCCCGGGACAGTAGCCTACAATGAGCAGTTCTTC. Encoded protein: CASSSSPGTVAYNEQFF.

This chain joins TRBV9 and TRBJ2-7, with 9 bases that match TRBD2. Germline V gene sequence: CDR1 SGDLS, CDR2 YYNGEE. J lost 4 bases, V lost 0 bases, and 5 bases had no gene match. This CDR3 has 15 residues. The CDR3 reads CASSVGASGEYEQYF. CDR3 nucleotides: TGTGCCAGCAGCGTAGGGGCTAGCGGGGAGTACGAGCAGTACTTC. Using reference TRBV9 and TRBJ2-7 for the parts outside the CDR3, the full variable domain is DSGVTQTPKHLITATGQRVTLRCSPRSGDLSVYWYQQSLDQGLQFLIQYYNGEERAKGNILERFSAQQFPDLHSELNLSSLELGDSALYFCASSVGASGEYEQYFGPGTRLTVT.

The chain is built from TRBV5-1 and TRBJ2-1; 10 bases line up with TRBD1. The CDR3 extends over 15 amino acids. Per the germline V gene, CDR1 is SGHRS and CDR2 is YFSETQ. Losses at the gene ends were 4 bases for V and 6 bases for J; bases not matched to a gene: 7. The CDR3 nucleotides read TGCGCCAGCAGCCGGGACAGGGGAACAGGCAATGAGCAGTTCTTC. Translating gives CASSRDRGTGNEQFF.

The genes are TRBV5-1 and TRBJ2-7; D possibly uses TRBD1 or TRBD2 (5 bases each). Deletions cut 0 bases from V and 5 bases from J, with 12 bases between. The germline V gene encodes CDR1 SGHRS and CDR2 YFSETQ. CDR3 length equals 14 residues. The CDR3 protein is CASSLEAGSNEQYF. CDR3 nucleotides: TGCGCCAGCAGCTTGGAGGCAGGGAGCAACGAGCAGTACTTC. Using reference TRBV5-1 and TRBJ2-7 for the parts outside the CDR3, the full variable domain is KAGVTQTPRYLIKTRGQQVTLSCSPISGHRSVSWYQQTPGQGLQFLFEYFSETQRNKGNFPGRFSGRQFSNSRSEMNVSTLELGDSALYLCASSLEAGSNEQYFGPGTRLTVT.

The rearrangement joins TRBV5-1 to TRBJ2-5; D gene uncertain. CDR1 and CDR2 from the germline V gene are SGHRS and YFSETQ. V was trimmed by 4 bases and J by 5 bases, leaving 15 bases between them. This CDR3 has 14 residues. The CDR3 reads CASSAGPLGETQYF. The DNA for the CDR3 is TGCGCCAGCAGCGCAGGACCGTTAGGGGAGACCCAGTACTTC.

This clone was picked up a small number of times. V gene TRBV29-1 combines with J gene TRBJ2-1; 7 bases are a match to TRBD2. The CDR3 covers 13 residues. Germline values: CDR1 SQVTM, CDR2 ANQGSEA. J lost 8 bases, V lost 8 bases, and 12 bases had no gene match. CDR3: CSFGREVRHEQFF. For the CDR3, the DNA is TGCAGCTTTGGGAGGGAGGTTAGGCATGAGCAGTTCTTC.

V is TRBV28 and J is TRBJ1-3; perhaps TRBD1 as D (5 bases). V was pared by 9 bases and J by 2 bases, with 8 bases between. CDR1 is MDHEN and CDR2 is SYDVKM in the germline V gene. This CDR3 is built from 12 residues. The CDR3 DNA sequence: TGTGCCAGTCAGGGTGCTGGAAACACCATATATTTT. Residues: CASQGAGNTIYF.

The DNA of the CDR3 is TGCGCCAGCAGCTTATTGAGACAGGGGACCTACGAGCAGTACTTC. Translating it yields CASSLLRQGTYEQYF. V gene TRBV5-1 combines with J gene TRBJ2-7; 8 bases line up with TRBD1. V lost 2 bases to trimming and J lost 2 bases; unmatched junction nucleotides: 6. This CDR3 is built from 15 residues. The germline CDR1 and CDR2 sequences are SGHRS and YFSETQ.

Sample share makes this clone medium-sized. The CDR3 region is CASSYSGGLSQFF. CDR3 nucleotides: TGTGCCAGCAGTTACTCGGGGGGTCTCTCACAGTTCTTC. The chain uses TRBV6-2 or TRBV6-3 and TRBJ2-1; D is possibly TRBD2 (6 bases). The V gene's germline CDR1 is MNHEY and CDR2 SVGEGT. The CDR3 runs to 13 residues. Trimming shortened V by 0 bases and J by 13 bases, and 13 bases separated the two germline ends.

This clone was seen only once. This sequence joins TRBV9 and TRBJ2-7; the match to TRBD1 covers 10 bases. Losses at the gene ends were 3 bases for V and 5 bases for J; bases not matched to a gene: 5. This CDR3 is built from 14 residues. Germline CDR1 SGDLS, CDR2 YYNGEE. CDR3 region: CASSALGTGDEQYF. The CDR3 region has the DNA TGTGCCAGCAGCGCCCTCGGGACAGGGGACGAGCAGTACTTC.

The chain joins TRBV4-3 to TRBJ2-7, with a tentative D call TRBD2 (5 bases). The CDR3 sequence is 15 residues long. V dropped 4 bases and J dropped 2 bases, with 15 bases sitting between them. Germline lookup yields CDR1 LGHNA and CDR2 YSLEER. The DNA for the CDR3 is TGCGCCAGCAGCCCCGCCCGAGGGTTTGCCTACGAGCAGTACTTC. This gives the protein CASSPARGFAYEQYF.

This clone was seen once. The V and J genes are TRBV18 and TRBJ2-7, with 9 bases matching TRBD2. The CDR3 has 19 amino acids. J was trimmed by 4 bases and V by 1 base; bases with no gene match: 17. Germline V gene lookup returns CDR1 KGHSH and CDR2 LQKENI. CDR3 region: CASSPLVVAASGDLYEQYF. Written as DNA, the CDR3 is TGTGCCAGCTCACCACTGGTGGTCGCGGCTAGCGGGGATCTTTACGAGCAGTACTTC.

V and J are TRBV7-2 and TRBJ2-3; TRBD1 aligns across 8 bases. This CDR3 is built from 17 residues. The junction had 12 bases not matched to a gene; V was cut back by 4 bases and J by 3 bases. Germline loops: CDR1 SGHTA, CDR2 FQGNSA. The CDR3 loop is CASSSRPRGPLTDTQYF. In nucleotides, the CDR3 is TGTGCCAGCAGCTCCCGCCCCAGGGGGCCCTTGACAGATACGCAGTATTTT.

CDR3 in amino acids: CASSRLGDTQYF. DNA for the CDR3: TGTGCCAGCAGCCGGCTGGGCGATACGCAGTATTTT. The J gene is TRBJ2-3, the V gene TRBV5-4, with no clear D. Germline values: CDR1 SGHNT, CDR2 YYREEE (reference sequence). V lost 4 bases, J lost 6 bases, and 9 bases lay in between. The CDR3 covers 12 residues.

As for this clone: A junction end diverges from the germline sequence, so it may reflect a read error. The chain combines TRBV7-9 with TRBJ1-6; a weak D match, TRBD1 (6 bases). From germline, CDR1 is SEHNR and CDR2 FQNEAQ (reference sequence). CDR3 length: 13 amino acids. CDR3 DNA sequence: TGTGCCAGCAGCTTAGCGGAAGGGACACCCTTCCACTTT. It translates to CASSLAEGTPFHF.

The chain combines TRBV20-1 with TRBJ2-5; TRBD2 matches at 8 bases. V was pared by 3 bases and J by 7 bases, with 4 bases of the junction left unmatched. CDR1 is DFQATT, CDR2 SNEGSKA, per germline (reference sequence). The CDR3 is made up of 12 amino acids. The chain's CDR3 is CSASGTSGTQYF. The CDR3 coding sequence is TGCAGTGCTAGTGGGACTAGTGGGACCCAGTACTTC.

This clone came up once. The rearrangement joins TRBV7-2 to TRBJ2-1; D may be TRBD2 (6 bases). CDR1 is SGHTA, CDR2 FQGNSA, per germline. The CDR3 spans 14 residues. The V end was cut by 2 bases, the J end by 8 bases, with 13 bases between. DNA of the CDR3: TGTGCCAGCAGCTTAACGGGGCGGGGAGATGAGCAGTTCTTC. Protein: CASSLTGRGDEQFF.

The genes are TRBV11-3 and TRBJ2-5, with D uncertain. Germline values: CDR1 SGHNT, CDR2 YENEEA. The V gene lost 1 base and the J gene lost 5 bases, with 11 bases spanning the gap. The CDR3 contains 14 residues. The CDR3 here is CASSLGSQEETQYF. DNA for the CDR3: TGTGCCAGCAGCTTAGGAAGCCAGGAGGAGACCCAGTACTTC.

This clone was observed a few times. The rearrangement joins TRBV12-5 to TRBJ2-3; a possible D gene is TRBD2 (6 bases). The germline V and J ends were trimmed by 3 bases and 6 bases, with 10 bases remaining between them. The CDR3 extends over 13 amino acids. Per the germline V gene, CDR1 is LGHNT and CDR2 is FRNRAP. CDR3 residues: CASGFAGLDTQYF. DNA for the CDR3: TGTGCTAGTGGTTTTGCGGGACTCGATACGCAGTATTTT.

The rearrangement uses TRBV27 and TRBJ2-7; 7 nucleotides match TRBD1. CDR3 length equals 17 residues. The V gene's germline CDR1 is MNHEY and CDR2 SMNVEV (reference sequence). Losses at the gene ends were 6 bases for V and 3 bases for J; bases not matched to a gene: 17. CDR3 nucleotide sequence: TGTGCCAGCAGCCAATTCCGTCCCGGGACAGATTACTACGAGCAGTACTTC. Translation: CASSQFRPGTDYYEQYF.

CDR3 in DNA: TGTGCCAGCATCTCGGGCCAGGGGGCGCATGGCTACACCTTC. Its protein product is CASISGQGAHGYTF. The rearrangement joins TRBV28 to TRBJ1-2, with TRBD1 matching 8 bases. CDR3 size: 14 residues. CDR1 is MDHEN, CDR2 SYDVKM, per germline. The V gene end was trimmed by 7 bases and the J gene end by 6 bases; junction bases not matched to a gene: 10.

The chain combines TRBV15 with TRBJ1-5; D uncertain. V was clipped by 5 bases and J by 1 base, with 15 bases between them. This CDR3 has 16 residues. The V gene's germline CDR1 is LNHNV and CDR2 YYDKDF (reference sequence). The CDR3 loop reads CATSASRRQSNQPQHF. In DNA form, the CDR3 reads TGTGCCACCAGCGCCTCGAGAAGGCAGAGCAATCAGCCCCAGCATTTT.

The CDR3 sequence is CASSVRGGQYNEQFF. The CDR3 coding sequence is TGCGCCAGCAGCGTACGGGGGGGTCAATACAATGAGCAGTTCTTC. The chain recombines TRBV5-1 with TRBJ2-1; 8 bases are a match to TRBD2. Trimming took 4 bases from V and 4 from J; bases not matched to a gene: 7. The CDR3 sequence is 15 residues long. Germline V gene data show CDR1 as SGHRS and CDR2 as YFSETQ.